Shown below are 4 T cell receptor beta chains from a single sample sequenced in a study of identifying expanded T cells in peripheral blood (dated by TCRdb to between 2017 and 2020). The library came from the immunoSEQ multiplex PCR assay. Drawn from immuneACCESS, this table holds only the in-frame rearrangements with V and J called that TCRdb kept. Clones are partly lost; checked studies trace under half to an unresolved V gene and leave the rest unexplained. For this sample the table gives 84,000 or so clones, of which about 90% were detected only once. The ten biggest clones cover less than 9.5% of the sample. The sample comprised blood. The source of these receptors is a person aged 18-69 years in good health.

J is TRBJ1-1 and V is TRBV7-9; possible D gene TRBD1, 5 bases. This CDR3 region has 13 residues. Trimming removed 1 base from V and 5 bases from J, with 8 bases in between. Germline-derived CDR1 and CDR2 are SEHNR and FQNEAQ (reference sequence). CDR3 amino acids: CASSLVSGTEAFF. Written as DNA, the CDR3 is TGTGCCAGCAGCTTAGTTTCAGGGACTGAAGCTTTCTTT.

The chain is built from TRBV4-1 and TRBJ2-2; D assignment may be TRBD1 or TRBD2 (6 bases each). This CDR3 spans 14 amino acids. Germline-derived CDR1 and CDR2 are MGHRA and YSYEKL. The V end lost 8 bases, the J end lost 7 bases, and 17 bases lay between the germline ends. The CDR3 sequence is CASARPGANGELFF. Here the CDR3 DNA reads TGCGCCAGCGCTCGGCCGGGGGCTAACGGGGAGCTGTTTTTT.

This chain uses TRBV11-2 with TRBJ2-3, with TRBD1 as a possible D gene (5 bases). Germline CDR1 and CDR2: SGHAT and FQNNGV. V was pared by 1 base and J by 4 bases, with 9 bases between. The CDR3 covers 14 residues. CDR3 region: CASSLGLGPDTQYF. CDR3 bases: TGTGCCAGCAGCTTAGGTCTGGGGCCAGATACGCAGTATTTT.

This chain connects TRBV15 to TRBJ2-4, with a tentative D call TRBD1 (6 bases). V dropped 0 bases and J dropped 0 bases, with 12 bases sitting between them. Germline CDR1 reads LNHNV; CDR2 reads YYDKDF (reference sequence). This CDR3 has 17 residues. The CDR3 reads CATSRDRTGKAKNIQYF. DNA of the CDR3: TGTGCCACCAGCAGAGATAGAACAGGGAAAGCCAAAAACATTCAGTACTTC.